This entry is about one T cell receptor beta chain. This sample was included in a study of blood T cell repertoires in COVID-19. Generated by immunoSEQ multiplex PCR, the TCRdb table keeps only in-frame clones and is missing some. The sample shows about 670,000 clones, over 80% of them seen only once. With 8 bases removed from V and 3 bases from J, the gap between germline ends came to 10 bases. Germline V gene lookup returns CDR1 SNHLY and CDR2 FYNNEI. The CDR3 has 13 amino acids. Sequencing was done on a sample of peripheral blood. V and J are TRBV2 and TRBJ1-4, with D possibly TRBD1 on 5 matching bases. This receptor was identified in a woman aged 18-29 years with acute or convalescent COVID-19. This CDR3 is CASSGSSNEKLFF. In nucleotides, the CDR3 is TGTGCCAGCTCAGGGTCCTCTAATGAAAAACTGTTTTTT.